There are many counts of the clone carrying this TCR beta chain. The sample originates from a study of metastatic and nonmetastatic thyroid tumors. With MiXCR, TCRdb reprocessed the PCR reads. Seen here are roughly 81,000 clones, approximately 9% observed once, and the top ten hold 8.8%. There are 14 residues in the CDR3. Germline values: CDR1 MNHNS, CDR2 SASEGT. The germline V and J ends were trimmed by 6 bases and 2 bases, with 13 bases remaining between them. Thyroid surgery had not been preceded by any treatment in any patient. The V call is TRBV6-1, the J call TRBJ1-2; D is possibly TRBD1 (5 bases). Sequencing was done on a sample of blood. This receptor was taken from a female donor with papillary thyroid cancer or a benign thyroid nodule (not recorded which). Some clones in this sample may be carry-over from other donors' samples. CDR3 protein: CASSPIGGNYGYTF. CDR3 DNA: TGTGCCAGCAGCCCCATCGGGGGAAACTATGGCTACACCTTC.